This T cell receptor (beta chain) was documented in a study of control samples from healthy donors and cancer patients. Only in-frame clones appear in the TCRdb table, and some are missing; sequencing was by immunoSEQ multiplex PCR. Of 90,000 to 130,000 clones in the sample, roughly four fifths were seen once. This clone came up a few times. The sample taken for sequencing was blood. The TCR originated in a man younger than 30 in good health.

CDR3 in DNA: TGTGCCAGCAGCCACACGTTGGGGTCGCAAGAGACCCAGTACTTC. This gives the protein CASSHTLGSQETQYF. The chain combines TRBV5-6 with TRBJ2-5; D is ambiguous. CDR3 length equals 15 residues. Per germline, CDR1 SGHDT and CDR2 YYEEEE. The V end lost 4 bases, the J end lost 2 bases, and 15 bases lay between the germline ends.